This entry concerns a single T cell receptor (beta chain). V lost 1 base and J 5 bases, leaving 8 bases between the germline ends. The CDR3 covers 14 residues. Germline lookup yields CDR1 SGHAT and CDR2 FQNNGV. These data come from a study of blood T cells in healthy people across ages. A sample-barcoded 5' primer and a J-beta primer mix were used in a second PCR of roughly 7 to 12 cycles. TCRdb fed the 5' RACE reads into MiXCR, producing one record per CDR3 protein. This table has about 580,000 distinct CDR3 sequences, about 45% appearing once. Sequenced input: blood. The clonotype comes from a man older than 75 in good health. The chain couples TRBV11-2 to TRBJ1-4; no firm D call. In DNA form, the CDR3 reads TGTGCCAGCAGCTTAGGGCCGAAAAATGAAAAACTGTTTTTT. It translates to CASSLGPKNEKLFF.